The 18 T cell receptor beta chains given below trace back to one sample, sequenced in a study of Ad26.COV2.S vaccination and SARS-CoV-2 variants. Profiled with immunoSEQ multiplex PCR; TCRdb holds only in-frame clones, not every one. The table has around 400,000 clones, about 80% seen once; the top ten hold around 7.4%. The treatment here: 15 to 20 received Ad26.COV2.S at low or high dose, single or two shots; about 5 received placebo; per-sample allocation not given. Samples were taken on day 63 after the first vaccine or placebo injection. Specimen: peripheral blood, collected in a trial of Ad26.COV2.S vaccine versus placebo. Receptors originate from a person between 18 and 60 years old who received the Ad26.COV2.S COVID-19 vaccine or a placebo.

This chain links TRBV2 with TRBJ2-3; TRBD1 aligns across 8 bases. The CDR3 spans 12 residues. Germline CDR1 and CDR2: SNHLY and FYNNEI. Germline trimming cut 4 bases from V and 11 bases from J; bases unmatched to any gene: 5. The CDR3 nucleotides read TGTGCCAGCAGTGTAACAGGGGGAGTGCAGTATTTT. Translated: CASSVTGGVQYF.

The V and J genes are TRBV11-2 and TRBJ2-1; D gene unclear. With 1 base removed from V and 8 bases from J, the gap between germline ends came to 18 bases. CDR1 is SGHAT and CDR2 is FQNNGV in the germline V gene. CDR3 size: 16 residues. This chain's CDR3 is CASSLASTTGSYEQFF. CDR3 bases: TGTGCCAGCAGCTTAGCCTCGACGACCGGTAGCTATGAGCAGTTCTTC. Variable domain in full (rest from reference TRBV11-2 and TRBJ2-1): EAGVAQSPRYKIIEKRQSVAFWCNPISGHATLYWYQQILGQGPKLLIQFQNNGVVDDSQLPKDRFSAERLKGVDSTLKIQPAKLEDSAVYLCASSLASTTGSYEQFFGPGTRLTVL.

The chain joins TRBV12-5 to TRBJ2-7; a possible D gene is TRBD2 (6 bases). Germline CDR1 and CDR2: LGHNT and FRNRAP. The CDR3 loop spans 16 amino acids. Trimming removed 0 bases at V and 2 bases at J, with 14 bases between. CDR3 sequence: CASGLVHGSRPYEQYF. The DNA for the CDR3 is TGTGCTAGTGGTTTGGTACACGGGAGTCGGCCCTACGAGCAGTACTTC. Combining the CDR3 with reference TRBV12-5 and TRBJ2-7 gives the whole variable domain DARVTQTPRHKVTEMGQEVTMRCQPILGHNTVFWYRQTMMQGLELLAYFRNRAPLDDSGMPKDRFSAEMPDATLATLKIQPSEPRDSAVYFCASGLVHGSRPYEQYFGPGTRLTVT.

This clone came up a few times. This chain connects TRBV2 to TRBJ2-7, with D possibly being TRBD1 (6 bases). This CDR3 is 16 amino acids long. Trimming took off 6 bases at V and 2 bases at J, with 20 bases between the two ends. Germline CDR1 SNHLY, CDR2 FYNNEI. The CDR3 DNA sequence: TGTGCCAGCAGGTTGGATGCGGACAGACAAGCCTACGAGCAGTACTTC. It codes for CASRLDADRQAYEQYF.

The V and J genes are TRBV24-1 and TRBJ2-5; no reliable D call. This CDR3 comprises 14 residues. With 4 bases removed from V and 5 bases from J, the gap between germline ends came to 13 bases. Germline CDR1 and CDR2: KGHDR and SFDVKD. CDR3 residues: CATSDPDSQETQYF. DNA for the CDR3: TGTGCCACCAGTGACCCCGACTCCCAGGAGACCCAGTACTTC.

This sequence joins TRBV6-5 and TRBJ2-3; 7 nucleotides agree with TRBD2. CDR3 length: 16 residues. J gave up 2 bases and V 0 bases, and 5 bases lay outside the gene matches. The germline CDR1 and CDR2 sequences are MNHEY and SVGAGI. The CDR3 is CASSYSGTTYTDTQYF. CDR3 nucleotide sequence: TGTGCCAGCAGTTACTCTGGGACTACGTACACAGATACGCAGTATTTT.

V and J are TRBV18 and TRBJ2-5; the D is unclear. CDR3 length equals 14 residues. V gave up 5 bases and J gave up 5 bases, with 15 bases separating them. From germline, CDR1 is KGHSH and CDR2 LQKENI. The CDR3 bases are TGTGCCAGCTCAGGGCCGGCCACTCCTGAGACCCAGTACTTC. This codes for CASSGPATPETQYF. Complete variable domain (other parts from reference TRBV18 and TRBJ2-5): NAGVMQNPRHLVRRRGQEARLRCSPMKGHSHVYWYRQLPEEGLKFMVYLQKENIIDESGMPKERFSAEFPKEGPSILRIQQVVRGDSAAYFCASSGPATPETQYFGPGTRLLVL.

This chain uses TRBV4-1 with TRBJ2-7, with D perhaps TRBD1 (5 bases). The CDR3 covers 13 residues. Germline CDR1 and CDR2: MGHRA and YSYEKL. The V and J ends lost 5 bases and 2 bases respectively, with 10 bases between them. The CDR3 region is CASSEGEAYEQYF. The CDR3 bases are TGCGCCAGCAGCGAAGGGGAAGCCTACGAGCAGTACTTC.

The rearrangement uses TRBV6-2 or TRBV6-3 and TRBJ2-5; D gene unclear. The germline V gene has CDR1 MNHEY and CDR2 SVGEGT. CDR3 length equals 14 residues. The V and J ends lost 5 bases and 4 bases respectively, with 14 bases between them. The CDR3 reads CASSPPTLRETQYF. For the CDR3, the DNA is TGTGCCAGCAGTCCACCGACTCTCAGAGAGACCCAGTACTTC.

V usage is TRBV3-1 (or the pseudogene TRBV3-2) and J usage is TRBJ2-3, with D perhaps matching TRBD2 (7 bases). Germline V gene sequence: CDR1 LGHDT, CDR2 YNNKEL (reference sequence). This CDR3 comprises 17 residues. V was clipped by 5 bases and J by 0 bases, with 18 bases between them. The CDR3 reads CASSFRGRGGSTDTQYF. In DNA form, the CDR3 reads TGTGCCAGCAGCTTTCGAGGGAGGGGGGGAAGCACAGATACGCAGTATTTT.

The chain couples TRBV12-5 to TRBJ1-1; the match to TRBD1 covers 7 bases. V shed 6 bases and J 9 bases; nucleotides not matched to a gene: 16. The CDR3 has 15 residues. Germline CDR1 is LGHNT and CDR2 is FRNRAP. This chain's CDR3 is CASGPRGRMSQKAFF. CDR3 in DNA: TGTGCTAGTGGCCCAAGGGGGCGGATGAGCCAGAAAGCTTTCTTT.

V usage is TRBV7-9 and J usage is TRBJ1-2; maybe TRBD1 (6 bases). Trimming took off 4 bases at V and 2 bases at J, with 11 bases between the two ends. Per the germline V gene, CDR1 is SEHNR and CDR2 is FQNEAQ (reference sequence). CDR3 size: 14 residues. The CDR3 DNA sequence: TGTGCCAGCAGCTACAATACAGGGAACTATGGCTACACCTTC. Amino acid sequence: CASSYNTGNYGYTF.

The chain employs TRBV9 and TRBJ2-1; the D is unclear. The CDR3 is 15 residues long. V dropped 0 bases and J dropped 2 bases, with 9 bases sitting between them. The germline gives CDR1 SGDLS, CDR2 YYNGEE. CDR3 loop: CASSVANPTYNEQFF. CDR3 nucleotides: TGTGCCAGCAGCGTAGCGAACCCCACCTACAATGAGCAGTTCTTC.

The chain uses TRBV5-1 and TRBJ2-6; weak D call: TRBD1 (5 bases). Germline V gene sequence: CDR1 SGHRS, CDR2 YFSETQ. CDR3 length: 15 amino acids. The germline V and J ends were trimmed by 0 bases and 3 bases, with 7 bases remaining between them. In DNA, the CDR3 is TGCGCCAGCAGCTTGGAGGGGCATGGGGCCAACGTCCTGACTTTC. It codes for CASSLEGHGANVLTF.

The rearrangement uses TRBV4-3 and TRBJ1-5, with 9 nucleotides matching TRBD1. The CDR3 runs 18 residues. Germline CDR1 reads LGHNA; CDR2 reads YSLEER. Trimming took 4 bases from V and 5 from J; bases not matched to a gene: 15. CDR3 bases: TGCGCCAGCAGCCGGCGCCTACCGGGACAGGGTTTAGATCAGCCCCAGCATTTT. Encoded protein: CASSRRLPGQGLDQPQHF.

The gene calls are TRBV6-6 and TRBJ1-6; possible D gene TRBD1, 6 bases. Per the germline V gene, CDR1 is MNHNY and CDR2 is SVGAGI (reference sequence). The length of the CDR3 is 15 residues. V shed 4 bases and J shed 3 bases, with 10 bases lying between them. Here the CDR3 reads CASSSNRDYNSPLHF. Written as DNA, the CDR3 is TGTGCCAGCAGTTCTAACAGGGACTATAATTCACCCCTCCACTTT.

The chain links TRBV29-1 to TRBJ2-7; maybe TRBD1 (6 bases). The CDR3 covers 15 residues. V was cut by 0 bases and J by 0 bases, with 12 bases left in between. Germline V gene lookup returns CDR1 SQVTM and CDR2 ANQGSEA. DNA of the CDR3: TGCAGCGTTGAAGATAGAGGGGGAAGCTCCTACGAGCAGTACTTC. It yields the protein CSVEDRGGSSYEQYF.

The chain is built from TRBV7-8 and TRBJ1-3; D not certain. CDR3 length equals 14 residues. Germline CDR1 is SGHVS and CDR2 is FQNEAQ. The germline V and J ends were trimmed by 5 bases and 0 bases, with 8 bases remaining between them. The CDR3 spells CASSLANSGNTIYF. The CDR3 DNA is TGTGCCAGCAGCCTGGCCAACTCTGGAAACACCATATATTTT.